The subject of this entry is one T cell receptor beta chain. Its antigen remains undetermined. It has no much larger one-base neighbor in the sample; base qualities were not kept. From the cysteine through the phenylalanine, the CDR3 covers 12 amino acids. Left in the record is the CDR3 DNA by itself, 36 bases read in frame from the first base. Trimming at the junction amounts to 2 bases on V and 4 bases on J, and the germline ends lie 5 bases apart. The sample belongs to a study of T cells in Graves' hyperthyroidism and ophthalmopathy (dated by TCRdb to between 2017 and 2020). The study in broad terms: Peripheral blood was sampled at the time of initial diagnosis, prior to any treatment. A discovery cohort of roughly 100 patients, about 40 with Graves' ophthalmopathy and 55 to 60 with stable Graves' hyperthyroidism, was used to find distinguishing TCR V-J signatures. Prospective prediction of ophthalmopathy was tested in an independent validation cohort consisting of under 20 hyperthyroidism patients and some 15 patients who later progressed to ophthalmopathy. The 90 to 100 discovery patients were randomly split 7:3 into training and test sets. Thyroid tissue and blood T-cell repertoires from more than 5 Graves' hyperthyroidism patients were also compared in the study. After blood sampling, hyperthyroidism patients were treated with methimazole at a starting dose of 30 mg daily, and ophthalmopathy patients were treated with high-dose intravenous methylprednisolone. TCR Vbeta CDR3 sequencing of 120 to 150 peripheral blood samples (under 45 ophthalmopathy, about 75 hyperthyroidism and about 17 progressor patients) is reported in the paper.

Ophthalmopathy patients had moderately to severely active disease, with a Clinical Activity Score of 3 or more, a NOSPECS grade of 4 or more, and a disease duration of less than 3 months. Exclusion was applied to patients with uncontrolled infections, other autoimmune diseases, pregnancy or lactation. Diagnoses were based on clinical symptoms, serum thyroxine and TRAb, thyroid ultrasound and orbital computed tomography. PBMCs were separated from 10 ml of fresh peripheral blood using Ficoll-Paque density gradient centrifugation. Total RNA was extracted with Trizol reagent, and quality was checked on an Agilent 2100 Bioanalyzer. Overall study outcomes, separate from this receptor: Sample size was not statistically predetermined, and blinding of investigators to group allocation was not performed. In validation, the model predicted progression to ophthalmopathy with 55% to 71% sensitivity and 72% to 75% specificity, a median of about 6 months before onset. Blood samples also contained most of the expanded thyroid clonotypes (frequency above 0.001), which suggests that blood repertoires may reflect thyroid immune responses. A model built on a 13 V-J signature distinguished ophthalmopathy from stable hyperthyroidism, reaching about 88% sensitivity and around 82% specificity in cross-validation and 80%/75% in testing.

TCR beta CDR3 regions were amplified from RNA transcripts. A first-round RT-PCR of the TCR CDR3 used the HTBI primer set with the Qiagen OneStep RT-PCR kit. Libraries were constructed in a second round of multiplex PCR, after which size selection and purification were performed. Libraries were sequenced paired-end with 100 bp reads on an Illumina HiSeq2000. Processing in the source paper ran as follows. SOAPnuke was used to process the raw data, removing reads that contained adapters or uncalled bases, had a mean Phred below 15, or lacked an exact match to the constant primer or identifier. COPE v1.2.5 was used to merge the high-quality paired reads, and each unique nucleotide sequence was defined as a clonotype. Clonotypes were aligned to IMGT TRBV, TRBD and TRBJ reference segments using MiTCR v1.1. The analysis included only V-J combinations with a frequency above 0.0001, which together covered more than 99% of the repertoires. A TCS score was defined as the ratio between F50 (clonal expansion) and ExV (chaos), using BLOSUM62-based TCRdist between CDR3 peptides within each V-J. Welch's t-statistics and random forest reduced some 510 V-J features to roughly 13, which were used in a naive Bayes classifier (R e1071). TCRdb reran the public reads through fastp at Q25 and MiXCR, keeping productive beta chains. Every entry covers one CDR3 protein and lists the most common genes and DNA from its rows. The V and J calls were determined by TCRdb, not by the authors. A total of 350,000 or so distinct CDR3 sequences appear in this sample, 15% to 20% of them only once. Together, the top ten hold roughly a sixth of the sample.

The receptor comes from a woman aged 40 to 50 with Graves' ophthalmopathy. The sequencing sample was made of blood. Rearrangement joined TRBV12-3 or TRBV12-4 to TRBJ1-2, with no D gene named confidently. The nucleotide sequence reads TGTGCCAGCAGTTTACTGAGCTATGGCTACACCTTC. It specifies CASSLLSYGYTF.